The 25 T cell receptor beta chains listed next were all sequenced from one sample in a study of neurological immune-mediated disorders. Indicated time point: longitudinal time-point 3. MiXCR, applied by TCRdb to the 5' RACE reads, yields one record per CDR3 protein. Seen here are under 130,000 distinct CDR3 sequences, 11% observed once, and the top ten hold approximately 3.3%. The sample taken for sequencing was PBMCs. Source of these receptors: a female donor with HTLV-1-associated myelopathy (HAM/TSP).

The table lists this clonotype with a few counts. This rearrangement joins TRBV18 to TRBJ2-3; a weak D match, TRBD2 (5 bases). The CDR3 totals 15 residues. Germline values: CDR1 KGHSH, CDR2 LQKENI. V was pared by 4 bases and J by 6 bases, with 17 bases between. CDR3 sequence: CASSQGARATDTQYF. The DNA for the CDR3 is TGTGCCAGCTCACAGGGAGCAAGGGCCACGGATACGCAGTATTTT.

This clonotype came up many times. The chain uses TRBV20-1 and TRBJ1-1, with D perhaps matching TRBD1 (6 bases). V was shortened by 5 bases and J by 6 bases, with 16 bases between the two germline ends. In germline, CDR1 is DFQATT, CDR2 SNEGSKA (reference sequence). The CDR3 contains 13 residues. The CDR3 reads CSADTGWSAEAFF. DNA of the CDR3: TGCAGTGCTGACACAGGGTGGAGCGCTGAAGCTTTCTTT.

This clonotype showed up many times. The gene calls are TRBV28 and TRBJ2-7; D might be TRBD1 (5 bases). The V and J ends lost 3 bases and 3 bases respectively, with 15 bases between them. The CDR3 is 15 residues long. CDR1 MDHEN and CDR2 SYDVKM come from the germline V gene. The CDR3, as DNA: TGTGCCAGCAGTTTTAGGGGTAAGATGAGCTACGAGCAGTACTTC. Translation: CASSFRGKMSYEQYF.

This clonotype appeared many times. The rearrangement joins TRBV20-1 to TRBJ2-7; TRBD1 matches 7 bases. With 6 bases clipped from V and 0 bases from J, the junction kept 8 bases outside the gene matches. Germline values: CDR1 DFQATT, CDR2 SNEGSKA (reference sequence). The length of the CDR3 is 14 residues. The CDR3 loop reads CSAARQGDSYEQYF. The CDR3 nucleotides are TGCAGTGCGGCAAGACAGGGCGACTCCTACGAGCAGTACTTC.

Ten or more counts support this clonotype. At one end the junction does not follow the germline gene, possibly because of a read error. The V and J genes are TRBV15 and TRBJ2-5; the D is unclear. The germline V gene has CDR1 LNHNV and CDR2 YYDKDF (reference sequence). This CDR3 spans 14 amino acids. Written as DNA, the CDR3 is TGTGCTACCAGCAGAGATGAGGCCCAAGAGACCCAGTACTTC. Protein sequence: CATSRDEAQETQYF.

This clonotype was picked up many times. The chain employs TRBV12-3 or TRBV12-4 and TRBJ1-2, with 11 positions matching TRBD1. V shed 5 bases and J 4 bases; nucleotides not matched to a gene: 6. The length of the CDR3 is 15 residues. The CDR3 loop reads CASSTRDRGTYGYTF. The CDR3 bases are TGTGCCAGCAGTACCCGGGACAGGGGGACCTATGGCTACACCTTC.

This clonotype showed up just a few times. The rearrangement joins TRBV20-1 to TRBJ2-3; 7 bases are shared with TRBD2. Per the germline V gene, CDR1 is DFQATT and CDR2 is SNEGSKA (reference sequence). The CDR3 covers 15 residues. V was pared by 0 bases and J by 0 bases, with 3 bases of the junction left unmatched. The CDR3 sequence: CSAREAGRSTDTQYF. CDR3 nucleotide sequence: TGCAGTGCTAGAGAAGCGGGGCGAAGCACAGATACGCAGTATTTT.

This clonotype was observed at least ten times. The J gene is TRBJ1-2, the V gene TRBV12-3 or TRBV12-4; no clear D gene. The CDR3 has 13 amino acids. Trimming stripped 3 bases from V and 4 bases from J, with 9 bases between. The CDR3 protein is CASSFSGSYGYTF. The CDR3 bases are TGTGCCAGCAGTTTTTCTGGAAGCTATGGCTACACCTTC.

This clonotype came up many times. The chain employs TRBV5-1 and TRBJ2-5; D is perhaps TRBD1 or TRBD2 (5 bases each). The CDR3 contains 15 residues. The V gene's germline CDR1 is SGHRS and CDR2 YFSETQ. Trimming removed 2 bases from V and 2 bases from J, with 13 bases in between. The DNA for the CDR3 is TGCGCCAGCAGCTTTATCGGGACGGCGCAAGAGACCCAGTACTTC. Its protein product is CASSFIGTAQETQYF.

This clonotype was seen many times. The J gene is TRBJ2-1, the V gene TRBV7-2, with TRBD1 matching 10 bases. CDR1 is SGHTA and CDR2 is FQGNSA in the germline V gene. The CDR3 runs to 16 residues. V dropped 4 bases and J dropped 1; count of bases not matched to a gene: 4. Written as DNA, the CDR3 is TGTGCCAGCAGCTCGACAGGGGGCGGGTCCTACAATGAGCAGTTCTTC. Translation: CASSSTGGGSYNEQFF. The full variable domain, with the rest looked up from reference TRBV7-2 and TRBJ2-1, is GAGVSQSPSNKVTEKGKDVELRCDPISGHTALYWYRQSLGQGLEFLIYFQGNSAPDKSGLPSDRFSAERTGGSVSTLTIQRTQQEDSAVYLCASSSTGGGSYNEQFFGPGTRLTVL.

This clonotype was detected ten times or more. The V call is TRBV25-1, the J call TRBJ2-5; 10 bases line up with TRBD2. Germline V gene lookup returns CDR1 MGHDK and CDR2 SYGVNS. The CDR3 length is 17 residues. Trimming removed 4 bases from V and 2 bases from J; junction bases left unmatched: 10. CDR3 coding DNA: TGTGCCAGCAGTGGCTCCCCTAGCGGGGGCATACAAGAGACCCAGTACTTC. This translates into CASSGSPSGGIQETQYF.

The chain links TRBV20-1 to TRBJ1-6; D is undetermined. This CDR3 has 15 amino acids. CDR1 is DFQATT and CDR2 is SNEGSKA in the germline V gene (reference sequence). V lost 2 bases and J 9 bases, leaving 17 bases between the germline ends. In DNA, the CDR3 is TGCAGTGCTAGACCGGGAGGGCAGCGGAGTTCACCCCTCCACTTT. Its translation: CSARPGGQRSSPLHF.

V and J are TRBV7-9 and TRBJ1-3; D not resolved. CDR1 and CDR2 (germline): SEHNR, FQNEAQ (reference sequence). V gave up 6 bases and J gave up 3 bases, with 3 bases separating them. The CDR3 is 11 residues long. The CDR3 loop is CASRGGNTIYF. CDR3 coding DNA: TGTGCCAGCAGAGGTGGAAACACCATATATTTT.

This chain uses TRBV3-1 with TRBJ1-1, with D perhaps matching TRBD1 (6 bases). V was cut by 4 bases and J by 6 bases, with 27 bases left in between. The CDR3 has 18 amino acids. Germline V CDR1 and CDR2: LGHDT, YNNKEL (reference sequence). The CDR3: CASSPLSWGGRTLSEAFF. CDR3 coding DNA: TGTGCCAGCAGCCCCTTATCTTGGGGGGGGCGAACACTCTCTGAAGCTTTCTTT.

In this sample, this clonotype turned up many times. The chain couples TRBV5-1 to TRBJ1-1; D remains unclear. The CDR3 contains 14 residues. Trimming stripped 0 bases from V and 3 bases from J, with 9 bases between. Per the germline V gene, CDR1 is SGHRS and CDR2 is YFSETQ. The CDR3 DNA reads TGCGCCAGCAGCTTGGCCAGGACTGACACTGAAGCTTTCTTT. Translation: CASSLARTDTEAFF.

Ten or more counts support this clonotype. The chain joins TRBV7-2 to TRBJ2-2; 12 positions match TRBD1. With 3 bases clipped from V and 5 bases from J, the junction kept 1 base outside the gene matches. Germline-derived CDR1 and CDR2 are SGHTA and FQGNSA. The CDR3 is 15 residues long. In nucleotides, the CDR3 is TGTGCCAGCAGCTTGGGACAGGGGGCGACCGGGGAGCTGTTTTTT. It specifies CASSLGQGATGELFF.

As for this clonotype: A much larger clone lies one base from this, so it may be a read error. J is TRBJ2-6 and V is TRBV9, with no clear D. The CDR3 totals 14 residues. Germline-derived CDR1 and CDR2 are SGDLS and YYNGEE. The CDR3 sequence: CAISVPSGANVLTF. The CDR3 bases are TGTGCCATCAGCGTACCCTCTGGGGCCAACGTCCTGACTTTC.

This clonotype was seen a handful of times. The chain is built from TRBV4-1 and TRBJ1-6; 7 bases agree with TRBD1. Germline lookup yields CDR1 MGHRA and CDR2 YSYEKL. J was trimmed by 2 bases and V by 1 base; bases with no gene match: 5. CDR3 size: 17 residues. The CDR3 region has the DNA TGCGCCAGCAGCCAAGGGGCAGGGGGAACCTATAATTCACCCCTCCACTTT. This gives the protein CASSQGAGGTYNSPLHF.

This clonotype came up many times. V gene TRBV6-5 combines with J gene TRBJ2-3; no clear D gene. Germline loops: CDR1 MNHEY, CDR2 SVGAGI. Trimming shortened V by 6 bases and J by 2 bases, and 9 bases separated the two germline ends. The CDR3 runs 13 residues. The CDR3 region is CASSYPPTDTQYF. CDR3 nucleotides: TGTGCCAGCAGCTACCCCCCCACAGATACGCAGTATTTT.

Ten or more counts support this clonotype. The J gene is TRBJ2-7, the V gene TRBV5-1; TRBD1 matches at 8 bases. Germline CDR1 SGHRS, CDR2 YFSETQ. The trim removed 3 bases at V and 2 bases at J, leaving 10 bases unmatched. The CDR3 has 16 residues. CDR3 sequence: CASSSKTGVGAYEQYF. The CDR3 bases are TGCGCCAGCAGCTCAAAGACAGGGGTCGGGGCCTACGAGCAGTACTTC.

With respect to this clonotype: A read error is possible here, since a much larger clone lies one base away. The CDR3 here is CTSSLDPARGYTF. In nucleotides, the CDR3 is TGCACCAGCAGCTTGGACCCCGCCCGGGGCTACACCTTC. V gene TRBV5-1 combines with J gene TRBJ1-2; D gene ambiguous. The germline gives CDR1 SGHRS, CDR2 YFSETQ. The CDR3 has 13 residues. The full variable domain, with the rest looked up from reference TRBV5-1 and TRBJ1-2, is KAGVTQTPRYLIKTRGQQVTLSCSPISGHRSVSWYQQTPGQGLQFLFEYFSETQRNKGNFPGRFSGRQFSNSRSEMNVSTLELGDSALYLCTSSLDPARGYTFGSGTRLTVV.

This clonotype was counted at least ten times. CDR3 DNA: TGTGCCAGCAGTCCCGGGGGGCCCTATGGCTACACCTTC. Protein sequence: CASSPGGPYGYTF. V usage is TRBV12-3 or TRBV12-4 and J usage is TRBJ1-2; TRBD1 might be the D (6 bases). CDR3 length equals 13 residues. V shed 5 bases and J shed 4 bases, with 11 bases lying between them.

In its sample, this clonotype was seen many times. V is TRBV25-1 and J is TRBJ2-1; D ambiguous. The CDR3 is 19 amino acids. V lost 1 base to trimming and J lost 7 bases, with 26 bases between them. From germline, CDR1 is MGHDK and CDR2 SYGVNS. The CDR3 region has the DNA TGTGCCAGCAGTGAATCTTGGTGGGCAGGCCGACCCGCCCAGAATGAGCAGTTCTTC. Amino acid sequence: CASSESWWAGRPAQNEQFF.

This clonotype was counted many times. The chain carries TRBV20-1 and TRBJ2-3, with 9 bases fitting TRBD2. V shed 3 bases and J 4 bases; nucleotides not matched to a gene: 11. Germline lookup yields CDR1 DFQATT and CDR2 SNEGSKA (reference sequence). The CDR3 spans 16 residues. The chain's CDR3 is CSARWGRGGAPDTQYF. For the CDR3, the DNA is TGCAGTGCTAGGTGGGGTCGCGGGGGGGCACCAGATACGCAGTATTTT.

This clonotype was picked up many times. This chain joins TRBV4-2 and TRBJ1-1; TRBD1 agrees at 7 bases. There are 14 residues in the CDR3. Trimming removed 6 bases from V and 4 bases from J; junction bases left unmatched: 8. Germline lookup yields CDR1 LGHNA and CDR2 YNFKEQ. In DNA, the CDR3 is TGTGCCAGCAGTTCATCACAGGGGTCCACTGAAGCTTTCTTT. It is translated as CASSSSQGSTEAFF.